This T cell receptor beta chain was sequenced in a study of blood T cell repertoires in COVID-19. Study context: T cells, B-cell-depleted T cells, or PBMCs supplied cDNA or gDNA.

The study recruited people aged about 18 to 95 years across 24 US areas. The V gene's germline CDR1 is KGHDR and CDR2 SFDVKD. The CDR3 is made up of 15 amino acids. Trimming took 10 bases from V and 2 from J; bases not matched to a gene: 11. TCRdb keeps only in-frame clones here, not all; method: immunoSEQ multiplex PCR. This table has roughly 74,000 clones, more than 85% appearing once. This clone was counted a few times. The sequence derives from a woman in her forties or fifties with acute COVID-19. This chain joins TRBV24-1 and TRBJ2-3; 7 bases align to TRBD2. The sample consisted of PBMCs or T cells enriched from blood (not recorded which). CDR3 sequence: CATGGGLGTTDTQYF. CDR3 in DNA: TGTGCCACAGGCGGGGGTCTGGGGACCACAGATACGCAGTATTTT.